These T cell receptor beta chains were read from a single sample in a study of cytomegalovirus exposure and HLA in healthy donors. The table came from immunoSEQ multiplex PCR; TCRdb's copy has only in-frame clones and leaves some out. The data hold 150,000 to 200,000 clones, with approximately 78% observed a single time. Sequenced material: PBMCs. These receptors all stem from a woman between 45 and 65 years old in good health and CMV-seropositive. Each CDR3 is given with its conserved first and last residue. Fields, in order: clone size, CDR3 length, V gene, D gene, J gene, CDR3 protein, CDR3 DNA. The D gene is left open where the match is weak. The size field is filled for only some rows; it gives once, few, many or a size class.

abundance: .
len: 14
v_gene: TRBV19
d_gene: .
j_gene: TRBJ1-5
CDR3aa: CASRSGASNQPQHF
CDR3nt: TGTGCCAGTAGGTCAGGGGCAAGCAATCAGCCCCAGCATTTT

abundance: .
len: 15
v_gene: TRBV7-9
d_gene: .
j_gene: TRBJ2-2
CDR3aa: CASRLQASNTGELFF
CDR3nt: TGTGCCAGCAGACTACAGGCTTCGAACACCGGGGAGCTGTTTTTT

abundance: .
len: 14
v_gene: TRBV7-9
d_gene: TRBD1
j_gene: TRBJ2-5
CDR3aa: CASSPGQGQETQYF
CDR3nt: TGTGCCAGCAGCCCCGGACAGGGCCAAGAGACCCAGTACTTC

abundance: .
len: 14
v_gene: TRBV27
d_gene: .
j_gene: TRBJ1-6
CDR3aa: CASSLRGNNSPLHF
CDR3nt: TGTGCCAGCAGTTTGAGGGGGAATAATTCACCCCTCCACTTT

abundance: .
len: 15
v_gene: TRBV7-9
d_gene: TRBD1
j_gene: TRBJ2-1
CDR3aa: CASSLAGAGGNEQFF
CDR3nt: TGTGCCAGCAGCTTAGCCGGGGCAGGGGGCAATGAGCAGTTCTTC

abundance: .
len: 13
v_gene: TRBV28
d_gene: TRBD1
j_gene: TRBJ2-7
CDR3aa: CASKQGDSYEQYF
CDR3nt: TGTGCCAGCAAACAGGGGGACAGCTACGAGCAGTACTTC

abundance: .
len: 16
v_gene: TRBV6-6
d_gene: TRBD1
j_gene: TRBJ1-2
CDR3aa: CATQLSGQGLSYGYTF
CDR3nt: TGTGCCACCCAGCTCTCCGGACAGGGACTATCCTATGGCTACACCTTC

abundance: .
len: 16
v_gene: TRBV18
d_gene: TRBD1
j_gene: TRBJ2-1
CDR3aa: CASSPGQDLSYNEQFF
CDR3nt: TGTGCCAGCTCACCGGGACAGGACCTCTCCTACAATGAGCAGTTCTTC

abundance: few
len: 18
v_gene: TRBV19
d_gene: .
j_gene: TRBJ2-6
CDR3aa: CASSIGGQGFSGANVLTF
CDR3nt: TGTGCCAGTAGTATAGGGGGCCAGGGTTTCTCTGGGGCCAACGTCCTGACTTTC

abundance: .
len: 14
v_gene: TRBV7-9
d_gene: TRBD1
j_gene: TRBJ1-2
CDR3aa: CASSSDRGLYGYTF
CDR3nt: TGTGCCAGCAGTTCGGACAGGGGTTTGTATGGCTACACCTTC

abundance: few
len: 13
v_gene: TRBV18
d_gene: TRBD1
j_gene: TRBJ2-5
CDR3aa: CASTTGNQETQYF
CDR3nt: TGTGCCAGCACGACAGGGAACCAAGAGACCCAGTACTTC

abundance: once
len: 15
v_gene: TRBV6-1
d_gene: .
j_gene: TRBJ2-2
CDR3aa: CASAPARVRTGELFF
CDR3nt: TGTGCCAGCGCCCCGGCCAGGGTGAGGACCGGGGAGCTGTTTTTT

abundance: .
len: 14
v_gene: TRBV2
d_gene: TRBD2
j_gene: TRBJ2-2
CDR3aa: CASSGLAAAGELFF
CDR3nt: TGTGCCAGCAGTGGACTAGCGGCGGCCGGGGAGCTGTTTTTT

abundance: .
len: 17
v_gene: TRBV2
d_gene: TRBD2
j_gene: TRBJ2-5
CDR3aa: CASSEALRAGGRETQYF
CDR3nt: TGTGCCAGCAGTGAAGCGCTTCGAGCGGGAGGACGGGAGACCCAGTACTTC

abundance: .
len: 18
v_gene: TRBV7-2
d_gene: .
j_gene: TRBJ2-1
CDR3aa: CASSLAVAGSSSYNEQFF
CDR3nt: TGTGCCAGCAGCTTAGCGGTGGCGGGTTCTAGCTCCTACAATGAGCAGTTCTTC

abundance: .
len: 13
v_gene: TRBV6-6
d_gene: .
j_gene: TRBJ2-4
CDR3aa: CASQGRAKNIQYF
CDR3nt: TGTGCCAGCCAGGGAAGGGCCAAAAACATTCAGTACTTC

abundance: .
len: 15
v_gene: TRBV10-3
d_gene: TRBD1
j_gene: TRBJ2-7
CDR3aa: CAISGVSQGSYEQYF
CDR3nt: TGTGCCATCAGTGGAGTCTCACAGGGGTCCTACGAGCAGTACTTC

abundance: .
len: 16
v_gene: TRBV7-2
d_gene: TRBD2
j_gene: TRBJ2-6
CDR3aa: CASSVQRGGGANVLTF
CDR3nt: TGTGCCAGCAGCGTCCAACGGGGGGGCGGGGCCAACGTCCTGACTTTC

abundance: .
len: 16
v_gene: TRBV6-6
d_gene: .
j_gene: TRBJ2-3
CDR3aa: CASSYVAGTSTDTQYF
CDR3nt: TGTGCCAGCAGTTACGTCGCGGGTACTAGCACAGATACGCAGTATTTT

abundance: .
len: 16
v_gene: TRBV7-2
d_gene: TRBD1
j_gene: TRBJ1-4
CDR3aa: CASSLGQGAINEKLFF
CDR3nt: TGTGCCAGCAGCTTGGGCCAGGGGGCGATTAATGAAAAACTGTTTTTT

abundance: .
len: 13
v_gene: TRBV29-1
d_gene: TRBD2
j_gene: TRBJ2-7
CDR3aa: CSVVRLAGGEQYF
CDR3nt: TGCAGCGTTGTCCGACTAGCGGGGGGCGAGCAGTACTTC

abundance: .
len: 13
v_gene: TRBV7-2
d_gene: .
j_gene: TRBJ1-2
CDR3aa: CASSSRGRNGYTF
CDR3nt: TGTGCCAGCAGCTCCAGGGGCAGGAATGGCTACACCTTC

abundance: .
len: 16
v_gene: TRBV19
d_gene: .
j_gene: TRBJ1-5
CDR3aa: CASSTQTLKGNQPQHF
CDR3nt: TGTGCCAGTAGTACACAGACACTTAAAGGCAATCAGCCCCAGCATTTT

abundance: .
len: 15
v_gene: TRBV5-1
d_gene: TRBD2
j_gene: TRBJ2-5
CDR3aa: CASSPGRGVRETQYF
CDR3nt: TGCGCCAGCAGCCCGGGGCGGGGGGTTCGAGAGACCCAGTACTTC

abundance: .
len: 14
v_gene: TRBV6-5
d_gene: TRBD1
j_gene: TRBJ1-2
CDR3aa: CASRRDREENGYTF
CDR3nt: TGTGCCAGCAGAAGGGACAGGGAGGAGAATGGCTACACCTTC

abundance: .
len: 14
v_gene: TRBV30
d_gene: TRBD1
j_gene: TRBJ1-1
CDR3aa: CAWSLGQGVTEAFF
CDR3nt: TGTGCCTGGAGTTTGGGACAGGGGGTCACTGAAGCTTTCTTT

abundance: once
len: 14
v_gene: TRBV27
d_gene: .
j_gene: TRBJ2-2
CDR3aa: CASSLRRNTGELFF
CDR3nt: TGTGCCAGCAGTTTACGTAGGAACACCGGGGAGCTGTTTTTT

abundance: .
len: 15
v_gene: TRBV19
d_gene: .
j_gene: TRBJ2-2
CDR3aa: CASRGLGQNTGELFF
CDR3nt: TGTGCCAGTAGAGGTTTAGGACAGAACACCGGGGAGCTGTTTTTT

abundance: .
len: 19
v_gene: TRBV27
d_gene: .
j_gene: TRBJ2-1
CDR3aa: CASSLFTGPTVGSYNEQFF
CDR3nt: TGTGCCAGCAGTTTATTTACAGGACCCACGGTCGGTTCCTACAATGAGCAGTTCTTC

abundance: .
len: 14
v_gene: TRBV27
d_gene: .
j_gene: TRBJ2-7
CDR3aa: CASSSQGSDYEQYF
CDR3nt: TGTGCCAGCAGTTCCCAGGGTTCCGACTACGAGCAGTACTTC

abundance: .
len: 14
v_gene: TRBV2
d_gene: TRBD1
j_gene: TRBJ2-4
CDR3aa: CASSQTGVGNSQYF
CDR3nt: TGTGCCAGCAGCCAGACAGGGGTGGGAAACAGTCAGTACTTC

abundance: .
len: 15
v_gene: TRBV27
d_gene: TRBD1
j_gene: TRBJ1-2
CDR3aa: CASKADRVLNGGYTF
CDR3nt: TGTGCCAGCAAAGCGGACAGGGTTCTAAATGGTGGCTACACCTTC

abundance: .
len: 11
v_gene: TRBV6-6
d_gene: TRBD1
j_gene: TRBJ1-2
CDR3aa: CASTDRAGYTF
CDR3nt: TGTGCCAGCACAGACAGGGCTGGCTACACCTTC

abundance: .
len: 13
v_gene: TRBV7-3
d_gene: .
j_gene: TRBJ2-5
CDR3aa: CASSRTVQETQYF
CDR3nt: TGTGCCAGCAGCCGGACAGTCCAAGAGACCCAGTACTTC

abundance: .
len: 14
v_gene: TRBV28
d_gene: .
j_gene: TRBJ1-6
CDR3aa: CASSLYGASSPLHF
CDR3nt: TGTGCCAGCAGTTTATATGGGGCGAGCTCACCCCTCCACTTT

abundance: .
len: 16
v_gene: TRBV25-1
d_gene: TRBD1
j_gene: TRBJ1-5
CDR3aa: CASSEYGGGPNQPQHF
CDR3nt: TGTGCCAGCAGTGAATACGGAGGGGGCCCCAATCAGCCCCAGCATTTT

abundance: .
len: 13
v_gene: TRBV7-2
d_gene: .
j_gene: TRBJ2-3
CDR3aa: CASSSYQVDTQYF
CDR3nt: TGTGCCAGCAGCTCCTATCAGGTAGATACGCAGTATTTT

abundance: once
len: 15
v_gene: TRBV30
d_gene: .
j_gene: TRBJ2-3
CDR3aa: CAWTPSVASTDTQYF
CDR3nt: TGTGCCTGGACCCCTAGCGTCGCTAGCACAGATACGCAGTATTTT

abundance: .
len: 11
v_gene: TRBV20-1
d_gene: .
j_gene: TRBJ1-4
CDR3aa: CSLRRDEKLFF
CDR3nt: TGCAGTCTGAGGAGGGATGAAAAACTGTTTTTT

abundance: .
len: 17
v_gene: TRBV5-1
d_gene: .
j_gene: TRBJ2-2
CDR3aa: CASSWGGYRINTGELFF
CDR3nt: TGCGCCAGCAGCTGGGGGGGCTACAGGATCAACACCGGGGAGCTGTTTTTT

abundance: .
len: 20
v_gene: TRBV10-3
d_gene: TRBD2
j_gene: TRBJ2-1
CDR3aa: CAISEPIAGVGGYIGDEQFF
CDR3nt: TGTGCCATCAGTGAGCCTATAGCGGGAGTAGGGGGCTATATCGGCGATGAGCAGTTCTTC

abundance: .
len: 16
v_gene: TRBV9
d_gene: .
j_gene: TRBJ2-2
CDR3aa: CASSAQTQRGTGELFF
CDR3nt: TGTGCCAGCAGCGCCCAGACCCAACGCGGCACCGGGGAGCTGTTTTTT

abundance: .
len: 13
v_gene: TRBV11-2
d_gene: .
j_gene: TRBJ1-1
CDR3aa: CASSLDRGGEAFF
CDR3nt: TGTGCCAGCAGCTTAGATCGCGGCGGAGAAGCTTTCTTT

abundance: .
len: 15
v_gene: TRBV11-2
d_gene: .
j_gene: TRBJ2-1
CDR3aa: CASSFDGVSYNEQFF
CDR3nt: TGTGCCAGCAGCTTTGACGGGGTCTCCTACAATGAGCAGTTCTTC

abundance: .
len: 14
v_gene: TRBV27
d_gene: TRBD1
j_gene: TRBJ2-7
CDR3aa: CASSPTWTGAEQYF
CDR3nt: TGTGCCAGCAGTCCGACGTGGACAGGGGCTGAGCAGTACTTC

abundance: .
len: 13
v_gene: TRBV11-2
d_gene: .
j_gene: TRBJ1-1
CDR3aa: CASSPARGTEAFF
CDR3nt: TGTGCCAGCAGCCCCGCTCGGGGCACTGAAGCTTTCTTT

abundance: .
len: 14
v_gene: TRBV7-2
d_gene: TRBD1
j_gene: TRBJ2-7
CDR3aa: CASSFGQGSYEQYF
CDR3nt: TGTGCCAGCAGCTTCGGACAGGGTAGCTACGAGCAGTACTTC

abundance: .
len: 12
v_gene: TRBV7-9
d_gene: .
j_gene: TRBJ1-1
CDR3aa: CASSLSGTEAFF
CDR3nt: TGTGCCAGCAGCTTAAGTGGGACAGAAGCTTTCTTT

abundance: .
len: 14
v_gene: TRBV27
d_gene: TRBD1
j_gene: TRBJ1-4
CDR3aa: CASKPGQGNEKLFF
CDR3nt: TGTGCCAGCAAACCGGGACAGGGGAATGAAAAACTGTTTTTT

abundance: .
len: 16
v_gene: TRBV9
d_gene: .
j_gene: TRBJ2-3
CDR3aa: CASSVGAALATDTQYF
CDR3nt: TGTGCCAGCAGCGTAGGAGCCGCACTTGCCACAGATACGCAGTATTTT

abundance: .
len: 13
v_gene: TRBV7-8
d_gene: .
j_gene: TRBJ1-1
CDR3aa: CASSLGEDTEAFF
CDR3nt: TGTGCCAGCAGCTTGGGGGAGGACACTGAAGCTTTCTTT

abundance: .
len: 16
v_gene: TRBV6-5
d_gene: .
j_gene: TRBJ2-1
CDR3aa: CASSYSFSLSYNEQFF
CDR3nt: TGTGCCAGCAGTTACTCATTCAGTCTCTCCTACAATGAGCAGTTCTTC

abundance: .
len: 16
v_gene: TRBV28
d_gene: TRBD2
j_gene: TRBJ2-7
CDR3aa: CASKLPLAGSTYEQYF
CDR3nt: TGTGCCAGCAAACTTCCTCTAGCGGGATCTACCTACGAGCAGTACTTC

abundance: .
len: 16
v_gene: TRBV10-3
d_gene: .
j_gene: TRBJ1-2
CDR3aa: CAISETTGDTNYGYTF
CDR3nt: TGTGCCATCAGTGAGACAACAGGCGATACTAACTATGGCTACACCTTC

abundance: once
len: 13
v_gene: TRBV28
d_gene: TRBD2
j_gene: TRBJ2-1
CDR3aa: CASVSGRYNEQFF
CDR3nt: TGTGCCAGCGTTAGCGGGAGATACAATGAGCAGTTCTTC

abundance: .
len: 15
v_gene: TRBV6-5
d_gene: .
j_gene: TRBJ2-2
CDR3aa: CASSYGGLQTGELFF
CDR3nt: TGTGCCAGCAGTTACGGGGGACTTCAAACCGGGGAGCTGTTTTTT

abundance: .
len: 14
v_gene: TRBV19
d_gene: TRBD2
j_gene: TRBJ2-3
CDR3aa: CASQLAGEPNTQYF
CDR3nt: TGTGCCAGCCAGCTAGCGGGAGAACCGAATACGCAGTATTTT

abundance: .
len: 13
v_gene: TRBV27
d_gene: .
j_gene: TRBJ1-4
CDR3aa: CASKGQMDEKLFF
CDR3nt: TGTGCCAGCAAAGGACAGATGGATGAAAAACTGTTTTTT

abundance: .
len: 16
v_gene: TRBV2
d_gene: TRBD1
j_gene: TRBJ1-3
CDR3aa: CASTPDRSSSGNTIYF
CDR3nt: TGTGCCAGCACTCCGGACAGGTCGAGCTCTGGAAACACCATATATTTT